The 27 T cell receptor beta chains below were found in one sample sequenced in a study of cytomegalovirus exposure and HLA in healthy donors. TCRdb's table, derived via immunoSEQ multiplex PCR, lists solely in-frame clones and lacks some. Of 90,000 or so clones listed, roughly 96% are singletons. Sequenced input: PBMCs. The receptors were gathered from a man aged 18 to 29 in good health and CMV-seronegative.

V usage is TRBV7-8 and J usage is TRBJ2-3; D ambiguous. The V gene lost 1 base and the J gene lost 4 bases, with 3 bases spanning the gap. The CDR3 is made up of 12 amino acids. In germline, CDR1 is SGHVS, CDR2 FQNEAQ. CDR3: CASSLGPDTQYF. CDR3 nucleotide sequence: TGTGCCAGCAGCTTAGGGCCAGATACGCAGTATTTT.

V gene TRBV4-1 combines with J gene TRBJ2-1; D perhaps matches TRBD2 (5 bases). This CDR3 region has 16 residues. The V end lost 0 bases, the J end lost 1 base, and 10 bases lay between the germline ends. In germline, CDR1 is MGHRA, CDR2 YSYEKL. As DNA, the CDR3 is TGCGCCAGCAGCCAAGAACCAGCGGATTCCTACAATGAGCAGTTCTTC. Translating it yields CASSQEPADSYNEQFF.

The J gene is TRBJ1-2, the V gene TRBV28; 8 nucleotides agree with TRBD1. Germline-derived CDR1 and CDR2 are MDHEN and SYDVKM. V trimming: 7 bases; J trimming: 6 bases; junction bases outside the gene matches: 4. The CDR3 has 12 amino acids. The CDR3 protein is CASTDRVDGYTF. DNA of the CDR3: TGTGCCAGCACGGACAGGGTCGATGGCTACACCTTC.

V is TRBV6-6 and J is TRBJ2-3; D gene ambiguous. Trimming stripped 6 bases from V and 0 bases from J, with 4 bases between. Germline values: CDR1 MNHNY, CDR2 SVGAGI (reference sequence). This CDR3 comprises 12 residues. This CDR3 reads CASRESTDTQYF. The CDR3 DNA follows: TGTGCCAGCAGAGAGAGCACAGATACGCAGTATTTT.

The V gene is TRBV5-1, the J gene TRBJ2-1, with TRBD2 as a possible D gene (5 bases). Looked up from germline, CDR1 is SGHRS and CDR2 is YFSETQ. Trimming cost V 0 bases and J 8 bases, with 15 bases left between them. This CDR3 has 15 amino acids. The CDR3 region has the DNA TGCGCCAGCAGCTTGGAGTTTCCTAGCTCCCATGAGCAGTTCTTC. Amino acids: CASSLEFPSSHEQFF.

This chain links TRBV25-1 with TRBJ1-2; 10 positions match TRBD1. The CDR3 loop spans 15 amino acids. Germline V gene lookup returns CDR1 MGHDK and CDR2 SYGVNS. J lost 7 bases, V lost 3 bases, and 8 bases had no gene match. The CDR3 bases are TGTGCCAGCAGTGATACCGGGACAGGGGAGGTTGGCTACACCTTC. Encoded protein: CASSDTGTGEVGYTF.

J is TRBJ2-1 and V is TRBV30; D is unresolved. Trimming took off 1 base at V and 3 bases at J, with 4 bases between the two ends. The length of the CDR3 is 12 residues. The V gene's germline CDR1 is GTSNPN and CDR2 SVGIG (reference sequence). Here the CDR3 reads CAWSDSYNEQFF. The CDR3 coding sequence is TGTGCCTGGAGTGACAGCTACAATGAGCAGTTCTTC. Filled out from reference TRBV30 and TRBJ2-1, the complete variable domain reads SQTIHQWPATLVQPVGSPLSLECTVEGTSNPNLYWYRQAAGRGLQLLFYSVGIGQISSEVPQNLSASRPQDRQFILSSKKLLLSDSGFYLCAWSDSYNEQFFGPGTRLTVL.

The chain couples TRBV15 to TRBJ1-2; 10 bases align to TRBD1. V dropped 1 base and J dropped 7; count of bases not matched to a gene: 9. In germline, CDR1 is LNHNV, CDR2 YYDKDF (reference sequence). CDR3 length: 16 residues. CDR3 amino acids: CATSRGTGGDLRGYTF. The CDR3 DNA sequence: TGTGCCACCAGCAGAGGGACAGGGGGAGATTTGCGTGGCTACACCTTC.

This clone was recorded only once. The CDR3 coding sequence is TGTGCCAGCAGCCCCCGGGACAGGGATTGCGAGCAGTACTTC. It encodes CASSPRDRDCEQYF. The genes are TRBV21-1 and TRBJ2-7; TRBD1, the D gene given by the table, was not confirmed from the DNA. TRBV21-1 is annotated as a pseudogene. The CDR3 loop spans 14 amino acids.

The CDR3: CASSLASGKSTDTQYF. The CDR3 DNA reads as TGTGCCAGCAGCTTAGCTAGCGGGAAAAGCACAGATACGCAGTATTTT. The gene calls are TRBV11-3 and TRBJ2-3, with 9 bases fitting TRBD2. This CDR3 has 16 amino acids. Germline V lookup: CDR1 SGHNT, CDR2 YENEEA. J gave up 0 bases and V 1 base, and 2 bases lay outside the gene matches.

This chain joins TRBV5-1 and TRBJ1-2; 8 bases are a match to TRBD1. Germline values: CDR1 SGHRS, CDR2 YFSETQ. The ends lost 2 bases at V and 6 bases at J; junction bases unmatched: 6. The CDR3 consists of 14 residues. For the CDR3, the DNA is TGCGCCAGCAGCTTCCTGACAGGGGCTAATGGCTACACCTTC. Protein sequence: CASSFLTGANGYTF.

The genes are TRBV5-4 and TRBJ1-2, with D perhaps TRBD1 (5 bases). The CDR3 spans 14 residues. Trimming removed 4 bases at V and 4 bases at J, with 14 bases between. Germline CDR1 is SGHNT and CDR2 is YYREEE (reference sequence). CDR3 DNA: TGTGCCAGCAGCGGAGTGGGAGGGGTCTATGGCTACACCTTC. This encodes CASSGVGGVYGYTF.

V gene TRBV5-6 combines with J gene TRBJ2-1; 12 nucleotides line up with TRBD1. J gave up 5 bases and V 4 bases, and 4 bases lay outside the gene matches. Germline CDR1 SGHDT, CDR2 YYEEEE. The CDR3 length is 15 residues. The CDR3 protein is CASSPGTGGHNEQFF. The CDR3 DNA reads TGTGCCAGCAGCCCCGGGACAGGGGGCCACAATGAGCAGTTCTTC.

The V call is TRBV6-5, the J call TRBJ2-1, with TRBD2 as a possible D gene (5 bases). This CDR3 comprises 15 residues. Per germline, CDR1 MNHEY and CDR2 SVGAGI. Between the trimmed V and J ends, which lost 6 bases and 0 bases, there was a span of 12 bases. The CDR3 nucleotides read TGTGCCAGCAGCCCTAGCAGGAGCTCCTACAATGAGCAGTTCTTC. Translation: CASSPSRSSYNEQFF.

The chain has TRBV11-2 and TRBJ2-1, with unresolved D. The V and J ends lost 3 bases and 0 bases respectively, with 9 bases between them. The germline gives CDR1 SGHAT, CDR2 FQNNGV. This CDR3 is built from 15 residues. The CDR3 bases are TGTGCCAGCAGCTTCGCGAAGAGCTCCTACAATGAGCAGTTCTTC. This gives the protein CASSFAKSSYNEQFF.

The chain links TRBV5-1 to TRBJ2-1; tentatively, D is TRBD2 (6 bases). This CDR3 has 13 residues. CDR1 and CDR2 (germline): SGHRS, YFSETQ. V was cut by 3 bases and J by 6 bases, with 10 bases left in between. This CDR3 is CASSSTSFNEQFF. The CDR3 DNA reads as TGCGCCAGCAGCTCGACTAGTTTCAATGAGCAGTTCTTC. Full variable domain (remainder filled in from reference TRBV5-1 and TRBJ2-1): KAGVTQTPRYLIKTRGQQVTLSCSPISGHRSVSWYQQTPGQGLQFLFEYFSETQRNKGNFPGRFSGRQFSNSRSEMNVSTLELGDSALYLCASSSTSFNEQFFGPGTRLTVL.

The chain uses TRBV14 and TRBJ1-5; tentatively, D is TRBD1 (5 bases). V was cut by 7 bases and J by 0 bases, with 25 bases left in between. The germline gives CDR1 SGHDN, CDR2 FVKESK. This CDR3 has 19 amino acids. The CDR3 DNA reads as TGTGCCAGCAAATTGGGGGGAAATGAATCGGACAATAGCAATCAGCCCCAGCATTTT. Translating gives CASKLGGNESDNSNQPQHF. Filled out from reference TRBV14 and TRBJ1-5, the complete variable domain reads EAGVTQFPSHSVIEKGQTVTLRCDPISGHDNLYWYRRVMGKEIKFLLHFVKESKQDESGMPNNRFLAERTGGTYSTLKVQPAELEDSGVYFCASKLGGNESDNSNQPQHFGDGTRLSIL.

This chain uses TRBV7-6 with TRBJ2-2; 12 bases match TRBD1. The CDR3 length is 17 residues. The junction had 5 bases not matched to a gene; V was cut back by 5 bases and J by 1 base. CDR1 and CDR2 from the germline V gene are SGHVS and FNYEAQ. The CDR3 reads CASSEGTGGLNTGELFF. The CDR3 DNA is TGTGCCAGCAGCGAGGGGACAGGGGGCTTGAACACCGGGGAGCTGTTTTTT.

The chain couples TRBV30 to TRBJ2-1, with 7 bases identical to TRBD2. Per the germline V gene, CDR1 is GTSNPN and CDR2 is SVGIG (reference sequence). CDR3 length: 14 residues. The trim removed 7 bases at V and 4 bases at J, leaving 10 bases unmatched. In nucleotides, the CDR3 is TGTGCCTTGGAGACGGGAGGCGGTTACAATGAGCAGTTCTTC. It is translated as CALETGGGYNEQFF.

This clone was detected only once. The CDR3 nucleotides are TGTGCCAGTAGTACCCGCGGGGCGGGTGGCTACACCTTC. Its protein product is CASSTRGAGGYTF. V gene TRBV19 combines with J gene TRBJ1-2; a possible D gene is TRBD1 (5 bases). Germline V CDR1 and CDR2: LNHDA, SQIVND (reference sequence). The CDR3 loop spans 13 amino acids. Deletions cut 4 bases from V and 7 bases from J, with 13 bases between.

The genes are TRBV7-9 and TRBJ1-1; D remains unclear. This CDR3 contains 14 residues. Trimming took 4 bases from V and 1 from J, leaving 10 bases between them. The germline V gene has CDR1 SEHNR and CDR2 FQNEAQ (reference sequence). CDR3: CASSWGAGNTEAFF. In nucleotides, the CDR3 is TGTGCCAGCAGCTGGGGAGCAGGGAACACTGAAGCTTTCTTT.

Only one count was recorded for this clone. CDR3 protein: CASRTAASRPGNEAFF. The CDR3 DNA reads TGCGCCAGCAGAACCGCCGCCAGTCGACCGGGAAATGAAGCTTTCTTT. The chain links TRBV5-1 to TRBJ1-1, with unresolved D. CDR1 is SGHRS and CDR2 is YFSETQ in the germline V gene. The CDR3 length is 16 residues. V was trimmed by 5 bases and J by 7 bases, leaving 24 bases between them.

This CDR3 reads CASSAAGALMDEQFF. The DNA for the CDR3 is TGCGCCAGCAGTGCGGCGGGAGCCCTTATGGATGAGCAGTTCTTC. The J gene is TRBJ2-1, the V gene TRBV10-1; TRBD2 matches at 7 bases. V lost 4 bases to trimming and J lost 8 bases; unmatched junction nucleotides: 11. Germline CDR1 is WNHNN and CDR2 is SYGVQD (reference sequence). The CDR3 is 15 amino acids.

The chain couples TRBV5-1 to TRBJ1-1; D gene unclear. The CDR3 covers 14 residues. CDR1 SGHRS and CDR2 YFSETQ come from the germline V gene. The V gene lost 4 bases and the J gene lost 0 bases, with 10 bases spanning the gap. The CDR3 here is CASSPKVVNTEAFF. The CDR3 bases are TGCGCCAGCAGCCCTAAAGTGGTGAACACTGAAGCTTTCTTT.

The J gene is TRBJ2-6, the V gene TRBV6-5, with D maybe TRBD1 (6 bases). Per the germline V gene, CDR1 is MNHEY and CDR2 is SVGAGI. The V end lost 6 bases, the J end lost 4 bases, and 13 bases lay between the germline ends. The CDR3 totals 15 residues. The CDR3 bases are TGTGCCAGCAGGCCGGACAGAGCCGGGGCCAACGTCCTGACTTTC. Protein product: CASRPDRAGANVLTF.

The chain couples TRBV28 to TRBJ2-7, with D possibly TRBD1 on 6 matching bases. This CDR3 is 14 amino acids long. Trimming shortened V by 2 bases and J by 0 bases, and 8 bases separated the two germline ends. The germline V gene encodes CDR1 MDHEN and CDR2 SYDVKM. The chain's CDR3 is CASSLARGSYEQYF. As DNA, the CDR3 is TGTGCCAGCAGTTTAGCCAGGGGCTCCTACGAGCAGTACTTC.

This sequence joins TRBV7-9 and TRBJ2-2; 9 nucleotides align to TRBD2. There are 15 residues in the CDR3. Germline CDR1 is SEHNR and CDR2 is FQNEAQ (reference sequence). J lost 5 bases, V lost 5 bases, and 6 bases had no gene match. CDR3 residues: CASSIIAGATGELFF. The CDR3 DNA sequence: TGTGCCAGCAGCATCATAGCGGGAGCAACCGGGGAGCTGTTTTTT.